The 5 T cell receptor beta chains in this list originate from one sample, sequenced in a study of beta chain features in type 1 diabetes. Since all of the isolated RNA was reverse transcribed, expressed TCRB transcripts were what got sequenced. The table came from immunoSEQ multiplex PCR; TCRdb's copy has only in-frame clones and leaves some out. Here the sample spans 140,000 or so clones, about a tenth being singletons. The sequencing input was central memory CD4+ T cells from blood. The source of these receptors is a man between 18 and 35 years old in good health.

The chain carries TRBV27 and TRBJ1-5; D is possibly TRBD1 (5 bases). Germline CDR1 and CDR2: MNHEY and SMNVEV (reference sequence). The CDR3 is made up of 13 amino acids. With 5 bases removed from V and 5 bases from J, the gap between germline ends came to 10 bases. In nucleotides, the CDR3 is TGTGCCAGCAGTCCGGACATCTATCAGCCCCAGCATTTT. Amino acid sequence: CASSPDIYQPQHF.

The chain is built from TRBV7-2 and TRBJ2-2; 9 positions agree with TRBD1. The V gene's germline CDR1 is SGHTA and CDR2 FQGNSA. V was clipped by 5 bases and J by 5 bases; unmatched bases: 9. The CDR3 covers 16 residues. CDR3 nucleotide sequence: TGTGCCAGCAGCAGACCCGGGACAGGGAAGACCGGGGAGCTGTTTTTT. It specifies CASSRPGTGKTGELFF. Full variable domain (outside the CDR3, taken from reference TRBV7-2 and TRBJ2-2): GAGVSQSPSNKVTEKGKDVELRCDPISGHTALYWYRQSLGQGLEFLIYFQGNSAPDKSGLPSDRFSAERTGGSVSTLTIQRTQQEDSAVYLCASSRPGTGKTGELFFGEGSRLTVL.

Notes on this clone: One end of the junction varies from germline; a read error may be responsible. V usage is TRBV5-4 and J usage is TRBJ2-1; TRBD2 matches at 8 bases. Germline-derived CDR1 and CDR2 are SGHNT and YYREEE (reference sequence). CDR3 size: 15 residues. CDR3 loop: CASSQAGATYNEQFF. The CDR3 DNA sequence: TGCGCCAGCAGCCAAGCGGGGGCCACCTACAATGAGCAGTTCTTC.

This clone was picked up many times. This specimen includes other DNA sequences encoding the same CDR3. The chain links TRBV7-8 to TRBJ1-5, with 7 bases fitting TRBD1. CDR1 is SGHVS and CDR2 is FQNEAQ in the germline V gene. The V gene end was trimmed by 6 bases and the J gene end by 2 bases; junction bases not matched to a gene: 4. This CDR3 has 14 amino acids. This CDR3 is CASRPDRGNQPQHF. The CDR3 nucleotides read TGTGCCAGCAGACCCGACAGGGGCAATCAGCCCCAGCATTTT.

Here the CDR3 reads CASSQEGTQSPYGYTF. CDR3 in DNA: TGTGCCAGCAGCCAAGAAGGGACACAATCCCCCTATGGCTACACCTTC. This sequence joins TRBV14 and TRBJ1-2; D might be TRBD1 (6 bases). Germline CDR1 SGHDN, CDR2 FVKESK. Between the trimmed V and J ends, which lost 0 bases and 4 bases, there was a span of 15 bases. The CDR3 runs to 16 residues.